This passage covers 19 T cell receptor beta chains from one sample sequenced in a study of coeliac disease. General observations from the study: Lower clonality than controls marked TRB and TRG repertoires from active celiac intraepithelial and lamina propria samples.

Their antigen targets remain unknown. Measured with immunoSEQ multiplex PCR; TCRdb has only the in-frame clones, and not every one. The table shows 4,300 or so clones, with approximately 73% occurring only once. The source material was intraepithelial lymphocytes from the gut. The receptor source for this set is a woman aged 18-29 years with active celiac disease.

This clone was recorded a few times. The chain uses TRBV11-2 and TRBJ2-1; 9 bases align to TRBD2. Germline lookup yields CDR1 SGHAT and CDR2 FQNNGV. This CDR3 spans 15 amino acids. V lost 6 bases to trimming and J lost 2 bases; unmatched junction nucleotides: 5. The DNA for the CDR3 is TGTGCCAGCAGGGGCTTAGCGGGAGCCTACAATGAGCAGTTCTTC. This codes for CASRGLAGAYNEQFF.

In its sample, this clone ranks as large. The chain recombines TRBV6-1 with TRBJ1-5; D is undetermined. Germline V lookup: CDR1 MNHNS, CDR2 SASEGT. Trimming pared 3 bases from V and 4 bases from J, leaving 16 bases between. The CDR3 is 16 residues long. The CDR3 nucleotides are TGTGCCAGCAGTGACAATGACTCACCAACGAATCAGCCCCAGCATTTT. Its protein is CASSDNDSPTNQPQHF.

The chain employs TRBV28 and TRBJ2-7; TRBD1 matches at 11 bases. The J segment lost 5 bases and the V segment lost 9 bases, leaving 6 bases of the junction unmatched. CDR3 length: 13 amino acids. Looked up from germline, CDR1 is MDHEN and CDR2 is SYDVKM. The CDR3 DNA is TGTGCCAGTGCCCCGGGACAGGGGGACGAGCAGTACTTC. It translates to CASAPGQGDEQYF.

There are a few counts of this clone. The J gene is TRBJ1-2, the V gene TRBV6-1; weak D call: TRBD1 (5 bases). The CDR3 is 15 residues long. Trimming took off 5 bases at V and 7 bases at J, with 20 bases between the two ends. Germline assignment: CDR1 MNHNS and CDR2 SASEGT. The CDR3 DNA reads as TGTGCCAGCAGTCTAGGGGCCCCCGTGGATGGTGGCTACACCTTC. Translated: CASSLGAPVDGGYTF.

This chain joins TRBV10-3 and TRBJ1-5, with D tentatively TRBD1 (5 bases). The ends were cut back, 8 bases at V and 7 bases at J, with 15 bases in the middle. Germline CDR1 reads ENHRY; CDR2 reads SYGVKD. CDR3 length equals 13 residues. As DNA, the CDR3 is TGTGCCATCGCCATCGGGGGAGGACAGCCCCAGCATTTT. Its protein product is CAIAIGGGQPQHF.

This clone was seen only once. The chain couples TRBV7-9 to TRBJ1-1; D perhaps matches TRBD1 (6 bases). Trimming cost V 4 bases and J 5 bases, with 14 bases left between them. The CDR3 contains 14 residues. Germline lookup yields CDR1 SEHNR and CDR2 FQNEAQ (reference sequence). CDR3 amino acids: CASSSQGFGTEAFF. CDR3 bases: TGTGCCAGCAGCTCTCAGGGGTTTGGAACTGAAGCTTTCTTT.

This clone was found a few times. The rearrangement joins TRBV5-1 to TRBJ2-2; 9 bases align to TRBD1. Germline V lookup: CDR1 SGHRS, CDR2 YFSETQ. The V segment lost 2 bases and the J segment 5 bases; nucleotides outside the gene matches: 10. The length of the CDR3 is 17 residues. CDR3 nucleotide sequence: TGCGCCAGCAGCTTAATTACGGGACAGGGAGCAACCGGGGAGCTGTTTTTT. Its protein is CASSLITGQGATGELFF.

This chain links TRBV18 with TRBJ1-5; 10 positions agree with TRBD1. Losses at the gene ends were 4 bases for V and 5 bases for J; bases not matched to a gene: 2. This CDR3 region has 14 residues. Germline CDR1 and CDR2: KGHSH and LQKENI. CDR3 region: CASSRTGGDQPQHF. The CDR3 DNA reads TGTGCCAGCTCACGGACAGGGGGGGATCAGCCCCAGCATTTT.

The gene calls are TRBV27 and TRBJ2-4; D possibly corresponds to TRBD1 (6 bases). CDR1 is MNHEY, CDR2 SMNVEV, per germline (reference sequence). The CDR3 is 17 residues long. With 5 bases removed from V and 2 bases from J, the gap between germline ends came to 19 bases. The CDR3 sequence: CASSPLAGGGPKNIQYF. CDR3 in DNA: TGTGCCAGCAGTCCCCTAGCTGGGGGCGGTCCCAAAAACATTCAGTACTTC.

The V call is TRBV29-1, the J call TRBJ2-7, with D hard to call. This CDR3 region has 11 residues. V dropped 3 bases and J dropped 6 bases, with 9 bases sitting between them. Germline V gene lookup returns CDR1 SQVTM and CDR2 ANQGSEA. For the CDR3, the DNA is TGCAGCGTTGATGTCGGTTTCGAGCAGTACTTC. This translates into CSVDVGFEQYF.

This clone appeared a single time. The chain recombines TRBV28 with TRBJ1-2, with D perhaps TRBD1 (6 bases). Germline V lookup: CDR1 MDHEN, CDR2 SYDVKM. The CDR3 spans 15 residues. V was pared by 3 bases and J by 3 bases, with 14 bases between. The CDR3 is CASSFSGAGDYGYTF. CDR3 DNA: TGTGCCAGCAGTTTCTCAGGGGCGGGGGACTATGGCTACACCTTC.

This chain links TRBV6-5 with TRBJ2-7, with 11 bases fitting TRBD2. CDR1 MNHEY and CDR2 SVGAGI come from the germline V gene. Germline trimming cut 6 bases from V and 3 bases from J; bases unmatched to any gene: 7. The CDR3 covers 15 residues. The CDR3 spells CASSGGLAARYEQYF. CDR3 in DNA: TGTGCCAGCAGCGGGGGACTAGCGGCCCGCTACGAGCAGTACTTC.

This chain connects TRBV7-9 to TRBJ2-1; possibly TRBD2 for D (6 bases). Germline V gene data show CDR1 as SEHNR and CDR2 as FQNEAQ (reference sequence). Trimming shortened V by 5 bases and J by 10 bases, and 21 bases separated the two germline ends. The CDR3 has 15 amino acids. The CDR3 region is CASSPRDSLGGEQFF. The CDR3 nucleotides read TGTGCCAGCAGCCCACGGGACTCCCTAGGTGGGGAGCAGTTCTTC.

This clone was detected only once. The CDR3 DNA follows: TGTGCCAGCAAGGGGACAGGCAATATATATGGCTACACCTTC. The encoded protein is CASKGTGNIYGYTF. V and J are TRBV27 and TRBJ1-2; 8 bases are a match to TRBD1. The CDR3 runs 14 residues. CDR1 and CDR2 from the germline V gene are MNHEY and SMNVEV (reference sequence). After removal of 7 bases from V and 5 bases from J, the junction contained 9 bases not matched to a gene.

This clone has a single count. The chain links TRBV10-2 to TRBJ1-1; perhaps TRBD1 as D (6 bases). Per germline, CDR1 WSHSY and CDR2 SAAADI. V lost 6 bases, J lost 1 base, and 12 bases lay in between. The CDR3 is 14 residues long. The CDR3 bases are TGCGCCAGCAGGAGTCTGGGACAGAACACTGAAGCTTTCTTT. Translation gives CASRSLGQNTEAFF.

The V gene is TRBV2, the J gene TRBJ2-1, with TRBD1 matching over 7 bases. V dropped 6 bases and J dropped 5; count of bases not matched to a gene: 4. Per the germline V gene, CDR1 is SNHLY and CDR2 is FYNNEI. CDR3 size: 13 residues. CDR3 loop: CASRDRRNNEQFF. DNA for the CDR3: TGTGCCAGCAGGGACAGGAGAAACAATGAGCAGTTCTTC.

This clone showed up just a few times. The V call is TRBV7-9, the J call TRBJ2-7; D call uncertain. The CDR3 covers 12 residues. The germline V gene encodes CDR1 SEHNR and CDR2 FQNEAQ (reference sequence). The V end lost 9 bases, the J end lost 1 base, and 10 bases lay between the germline ends. CDR3: CASTQVSYEQYF. DNA for the CDR3: TGTGCCAGTACGCAGGTTTCCTACGAGCAGTACTTC. The full variable domain, completed using reference TRBV7-9 and TRBJ2-7, is DTGVSQNPRHKITKRGQNVTFRCDPISEHNRLYWYRQTLGQGPEFLTYFQNEAQLEKSRLLSDRFSAERPKGSFSTLEIQRTEQGDSAMYLCASTQVSYEQYFGPGTRLTVT.

Turning to this clone: Additional DNA sequences in this sample encode the identical CDR3. DNA for the CDR3: TGTGCCAGCAGCCCAAGCGGGGGGGCTGGAGAGCAGTACTTC. It yields the protein CASSPSGGAGEQYF. The chain uses TRBV7-3 and TRBJ2-7, with 10 nucleotides matching TRBD2. The CDR3 spans 14 residues. Per the germline V gene, CDR1 is SGHTA and CDR2 is FQGTGA. Germline trimming cut 5 bases from V and 7 bases from J; bases unmatched to any gene: 8.

The chain links TRBV5-4 to TRBJ1-1; D is perhaps TRBD1 (6 bases). The V end was cut by 3 bases, the J end by 1 base, with 10 bases between. CDR1 is SGHNT and CDR2 is YYREEE in the germline V gene (reference sequence). CDR3 length: 14 amino acids. CDR3 nucleotides: TGTGCCAGCAGCTCTCGCAGGGGGAACACTGAAGCTTTCTTT. This codes for CASSSRRGNTEAFF.